The sequence of this T cell receptor beta chain was determined in a study of CD8 T cells in Susac syndrome. Points from the study as a whole: The greatest CD8+ clonal expansion in Susac occurred in TEMRA cells and in active patients.

Germline CDR1 is MDHEN and CDR2 is SYDVKM. The CDR3 sequence is 13 residues long. Trimming took off 3 bases at V and 7 bases at J, with 10 bases between the two ends. Sequencing of TCR beta was carried out in blood CD8+ and CD4+ T cells. Negative magnetic isolation gave CD8+ and CD4+ cells; FACS enriched CD8+ TEMRA. Turning to this clonotype: No antigen is known for it.

After extraction with the RNeasy kit, roughly 0.45 to 1 ug of the RNA was reverse transcribed using random hexamers. The amplification used immunoSEQ multiplex PCR on TCR beta CDR3; it spanned 54 Vbeta and 13 Jbeta. MiXCR, applied by TCRdb to the immunoSEQ multiplex PCR reads, yields one record per CDR3 protein. The sample contains tens of thousands of distinct CDR3 sequences, around 96% of which appear only once. The chain uses TRBV28 and TRBJ1-5, with D hard to call. What was sequenced was CD8+ T cells from PBMCs. This sequence originates from a human donor with Susac syndrome. As DNA, the CDR3 is TGTGCCAGCAGTTTGTCGGGTTCCCAGCCCCAGCATTTT. Residues: CASSLSGSQPQHF.